This T cell receptor beta chain was sequenced for a study of human T cells and chemical hapten exposure. This clonotype came up a few times. MiXCR was run by TCRdb on the RACE reads, yielding one entry per CDR3 protein. Found here are 42,000 or so distinct CDR3 sequences, 4% of them singletons; the top ten hold roughly a quarter. Time point here: patch test 1, 2 weeks after DPC sensitization. This sample's treatment: therapeutic diphenylcyclopropenone sensitization with weekly scalp DPC. Unseparated into fractions, whole blood served as the source from which total RNA was extracted. Deletions cut 2 bases from V and 4 bases from J, with 11 bases between. The CDR3 loop spans 14 amino acids. Germline V lookup: CDR1 LNHDA, CDR2 SQIVND (reference sequence).

The receptor's source is a man aged 50 to 59 with alopecia areata. Some clones in this sample may be carry-over from other donors' samples. The chain has TRBV19 and TRBJ1-2; D gene unclear. The sample consisted of whole blood, taken in connection with sensitization to the hapten diphenylcyclopropenone (DPC). The CDR3 nucleotides read TGTGCCAGTAGTATACTGGCAGAACCCTATGGCTACACCTTC. It yields the protein CASSILAEPYGYTF. The entire variable domain, with the rest obtained from reference TRBV19 and TRBJ1-2, is as follows: DGGITQSPKYLFRKEGQNVTLSCEQNLNHDAMYWYRQDPGQGLRLIYYSQIVNDFQKGDIAEGYSVSREKKESFPLTVTSAQKNPTAFYLCASSILAEPYGYTFGSGTRLTVV.